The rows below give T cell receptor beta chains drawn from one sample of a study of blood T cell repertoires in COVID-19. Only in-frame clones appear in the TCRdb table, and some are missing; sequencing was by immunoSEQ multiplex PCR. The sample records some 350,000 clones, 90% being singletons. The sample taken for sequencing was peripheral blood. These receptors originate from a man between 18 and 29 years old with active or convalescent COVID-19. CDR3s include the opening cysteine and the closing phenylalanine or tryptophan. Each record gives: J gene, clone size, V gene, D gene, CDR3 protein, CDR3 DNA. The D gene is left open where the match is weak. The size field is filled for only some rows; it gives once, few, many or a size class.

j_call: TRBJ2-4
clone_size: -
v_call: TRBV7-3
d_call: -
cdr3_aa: CASPSPRVLVAKNIQYF
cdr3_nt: TGTGCCAGCCCGAGCCCGCGTGTTCTAGTAGCCAAAAACATTCAGTACTTC

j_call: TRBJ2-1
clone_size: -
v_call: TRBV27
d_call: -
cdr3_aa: CASSLAGTLNEQFF
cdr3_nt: TGTGCCAGCAGTTTAGCCGGGACATTAAATGAGCAGTTCTTC

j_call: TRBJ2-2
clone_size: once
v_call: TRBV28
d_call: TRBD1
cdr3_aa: CASSQRQGPGELFF
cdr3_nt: TGTGCCAGCAGCCAGAGACAGGGTCCCGGGGAGCTGTTTTTT

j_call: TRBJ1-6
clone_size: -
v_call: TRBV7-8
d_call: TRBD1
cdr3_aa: CASSLIAGGDHNSPLHF
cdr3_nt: TGTGCCAGCAGCTTAATAGCAGGGGGCGACCATAATTCACCCCTCCACTTT

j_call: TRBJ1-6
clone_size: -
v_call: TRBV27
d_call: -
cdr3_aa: CASSFYETSPLHF
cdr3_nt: TGTGCCAGCAGTTTCTACGAAACTTCACCCCTCCACTTT

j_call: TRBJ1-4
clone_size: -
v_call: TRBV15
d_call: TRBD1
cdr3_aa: CATSATPTGFNEKLFF
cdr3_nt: TGTGCCACCAGCGCCACCCCGACAGGGTTTAATGAAAAACTGTTTTTT

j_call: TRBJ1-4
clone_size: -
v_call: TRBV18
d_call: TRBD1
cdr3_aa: CASSPRTGGVEKLFF
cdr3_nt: TGTGCCAGCTCACCACGGACAGGGGGCGTTGAAAAACTGTTTTTT

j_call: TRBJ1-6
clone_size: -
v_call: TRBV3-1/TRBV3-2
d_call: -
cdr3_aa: CASSPRGSPLHF
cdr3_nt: TGTGCCAGCAGCCCTAGAGGTTCACCCCTCCACTTT

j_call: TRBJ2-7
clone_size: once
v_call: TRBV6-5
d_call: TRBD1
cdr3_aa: CASRTRDRGSYEQYF
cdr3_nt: TGTGCCAGCAGAACCCGGGACAGGGGGTCCTACGAGCAGTACTTC

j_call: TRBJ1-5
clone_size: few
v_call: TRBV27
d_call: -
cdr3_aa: CASSLYAGTDQPQHF
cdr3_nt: TGTGCCAGCAGTTTATATGCGGGGACGGATCAGCCCCAGCATTTT